Below, 27 T cell receptor beta chains from the same sample are listed, as sequenced in a study of T cell responses to AZD1222 COVID-19 vaccine. Measured with immunoSEQ multiplex PCR; TCRdb has only the in-frame clones, and not every one. The sample has just over 150,000 clones; roughly nine tenths are singletons. The sample consisted of peripheral blood, taken 28 days after the second AZD1222 dose. These receptors were collected from an adult who received the AZD1222 COVID-19 vaccine.

The V call is TRBV12-3 or TRBV12-4, the J call TRBJ1-5; D is uncertain. The CDR3 is 12 residues long. Trimming took 2 bases from V and 6 from J, leaving 5 bases between them. CDR3 sequence reads: CASSLLSQPQHF. Here the CDR3 DNA reads TGTGCCAGCAGTTTATTGAGTCAGCCCCAGCATTTT.

V usage is TRBV6-4 and J usage is TRBJ2-1; tentatively, D is TRBD2 (6 bases). Germline V gene data show CDR1 as MRHNA and CDR2 as SNTAGT. V lost 7 bases to trimming and J lost 5 bases, with 21 bases between them. This CDR3 spans 16 amino acids. CDR3 amino acids: CASNSWRDGRDNEQFF. CDR3 nucleotides: TGTGCCAGCAACAGCTGGCGGGATGGGCGGGACAATGAGCAGTTCTTC.

The gene calls are TRBV30 and TRBJ1-2, with D possibly TRBD1 on 6 matching bases. V shed 3 bases and J shed 8 bases, with 13 bases lying between them. CDR3 length equals 12 residues. From germline, CDR1 is GTSNPN and CDR2 SVGIG (reference sequence). CDR3 residues: CAWRPGAYGYTF. CDR3 coding DNA: TGTGCCTGGAGGCCAGGGGCCTACGGCTACACCTTC. The entire variable domain, with the rest obtained from reference TRBV30 and TRBJ1-2, is as follows: SQTIHQWPATLVQPVGSPLSLECTVEGTSNPNLYWYRQAAGRGLQLLFYSVGIGQISSEVPQNLSASRPQDRQFILSSKKLLLSDSGFYLCAWRPGAYGYTFGSGTRLTVV.

This clone has more than one count but fewer than ten. V gene TRBV7-3 combines with J gene TRBJ1-1; D is undetermined. Looked up from germline, CDR1 is SGHTA and CDR2 is FQGTGA. This CDR3 is built from 13 residues. The V gene lost 6 bases and the J gene lost 4 bases, with 12 bases spanning the gap. The CDR3 DNA follows: TGTGCCAGCAGATCAGGAGTAGGCACTGAAGCTTTCTTT. It specifies CASRSGVGTEAFF.

This clone was recorded only once. The J gene is TRBJ1-3, the V gene TRBV3-1 (or the pseudogene TRBV3-2); TRBD1 agrees at 7 bases. The V gene end was trimmed by 8 bases and the J gene end by 0 bases; junction bases not matched to a gene: 4. This CDR3 has 14 amino acids. Germline V gene sequence: CDR1 LGHDT, CDR2 YNNKEL (reference sequence). In nucleotides, the CDR3 is TGTGCCAGCTGGGGACAGTACTCTGGAAACACCATATATTTT. Translated: CASWGQYSGNTIYF.

The CDR3 spells CASSAGRGANVLTF. The CDR3 DNA reads as TGTGCCAGTAGTGCAGGGAGGGGGGCCAACGTCCTGACTTTC. The chain joins TRBV19 to TRBJ2-6, with D perhaps matching TRBD2 (6 bases). This CDR3 has 14 amino acids. The ends were cut back, 5 bases at V and 4 bases at J, with 9 bases in the middle. CDR1 is LNHDA, CDR2 SQIVND, per germline (reference sequence).

The chain is built from TRBV19 and TRBJ2-2; D gene unclear. The germline V and J ends were trimmed by 7 bases and 2 bases, with 17 bases remaining between them. CDR1 is LNHDA and CDR2 is SQIVND in the germline V gene (reference sequence). This CDR3 has 16 amino acids. For the CDR3, the DNA is TGTGCCAGTAAGGAGTACGACAAAGTTAACACCGGGGAGCTGTTTTTT. It is translated as CASKEYDKVNTGELFF.

This clone was recorded only once. The chain links TRBV10-1 to TRBJ1-2; 7 nucleotides agree with TRBD1. The ends lost 9 bases at V and 2 bases at J; junction bases unmatched: 3. The CDR3 has 12 amino acids. Germline-derived CDR1 and CDR2 are WNHNN and SYGVQD (reference sequence). The CDR3: CARPGQNYGYTF. CDR3 sequence (DNA): TGCGCCAGACCGGGACAGAACTATGGCTACACCTTC.

The chain carries TRBV11-2 and TRBJ2-2; no firm D call. The V and J ends lost 7 bases and 2 bases respectively, with 20 bases between them. Germline V CDR1 and CDR2: SGHAT, FQNNGV. This CDR3 is built from 17 residues. CDR3 coding DNA: TGTGCCAGCACCCCCGGGCCCGTACTTCTTAACACCGGGGAGCTGTTTTTT. This gives the protein CASTPGPVLLNTGELFF.

The chain carries TRBV19 and TRBJ2-6; TRBD1 might be the D (5 bases). Per germline, CDR1 LNHDA and CDR2 SQIVND (reference sequence). V was clipped by 5 bases and J by 1 base, with 9 bases between them. This CDR3 contains 15 residues. The CDR3 is CASSLTGSGANVLTF. DNA for the CDR3: TGTGCCAGTAGTCTCACAGGTTCTGGGGCCAACGTCCTGACTTTC.

This clone was seen only a few times. This sequence joins TRBV11-2 and TRBJ1-5; D is undetermined. V was pared by 6 bases and J by 4 bases, with 10 bases between. The germline V gene encodes CDR1 SGHAT and CDR2 FQNNGV. The CDR3 is made up of 13 amino acids. CDR3 residues: CASSLQGNQPQHF. The CDR3 DNA follows: TGTGCCAGCAGTCTACAAGGGAATCAGCCCCAGCATTTT.

The chain joins TRBV7-9 to TRBJ2-7; D not resolved. This CDR3 comprises 13 residues. V lost 1 base, J lost 2 bases, and 6 bases lay in between. In germline, CDR1 is SEHNR, CDR2 FQNEAQ (reference sequence). The CDR3 spells CASSLGVAYEQYF. CDR3 bases: TGTGCCAGCAGCTTAGGGGTTGCCTACGAGCAGTACTTC.

The chain uses TRBV12-3 or TRBV12-4 and TRBJ1-3; D perhaps matches TRBD1 (5 bases). Between the trimmed V and J ends, which lost 9 bases and 4 bases, there was a span of 13 bases. This CDR3 is built from 13 residues. CDR3 nucleotide sequence: TGTGCCAGTAGGGGCAGCCGGGGAAACACCATATATTTT. This codes for CASRGSRGNTIYF.

V is TRBV2 and J is TRBJ2-7, with no clear D. Trimming took 4 bases from V and 5 from J, leaving 6 bases between them. Germline V gives CDR1 SNHLY, CDR2 FYNNEI. CDR3 length equals 11 residues. The CDR3 loop is CASSGRDEQYF. In DNA form, the CDR3 reads TGTGCCAGCAGTGGACGGGACGAGCAGTACTTC.

The chain employs TRBV11-2 and TRBJ1-4; D is ambiguous. Trimming took 5 bases from V and 0 from J, leaving 7 bases between them. Germline values: CDR1 SGHAT, CDR2 FQNNGV. The length of the CDR3 is 14 residues. CDR3 nucleotide sequence: TGTGCCAGCAGCCCCAAAGCAACTAATGAAAAACTGTTTTTT. Residues: CASSPKATNEKLFF.

This chain uses TRBV5-4 with TRBJ2-1; TRBD2 aligns across 13 bases. The length of the CDR3 is 16 residues. Germline CDR1 SGHNT, CDR2 YYREEE (reference sequence). V trimming: 4 bases; J trimming: 2 bases; junction bases outside the gene matches: 3. This CDR3 reads CASSPGTSGTYNEQFF. In DNA, the CDR3 is TGTGCCAGCAGCCCCGGGACTAGCGGGACCTACAATGAGCAGTTCTTC.

This clone was observed once. The CDR3 nucleotides are TGTGCCAGCAGAGGTAAAGGGGCTGCGAACACTGAAGCTTTCTTT. Protein: CASRGKGAANTEAFF. V and J are TRBV7-9 and TRBJ1-1; maybe TRBD1 (5 bases). This CDR3 spans 15 amino acids. V was clipped by 6 bases and J by 1 base, with 15 bases between them. Germline values: CDR1 SEHNR, CDR2 FQNEAQ (reference sequence). The whole variable domain, remainder taken from reference TRBV7-9 and TRBJ1-1, is DTGVSQNPRHKITKRGQNVTFRCDPISEHNRLYWYRQTLGQGPEFLTYFQNEAQLEKSRLLSDRFSAERPKGSFSTLEIQRTEQGDSAMYLCASRGKGAANTEAFFGQGTRLTVV.

The chain links TRBV30 to TRBJ1-1, with D unclear. Deletions cut 5 bases from V and 4 bases from J, with 8 bases between. CDR1 and CDR2 from the germline V gene are GTSNPN and SVGIG (reference sequence). The CDR3 loop spans 11 amino acids. DNA of the CDR3: TGTGCCTGGGACGGACCCACTGAAGCTTTCTTT. Translation gives CAWDGPTEAFF.

The V and J genes are TRBV7-9 and TRBJ2-3, with D hard to call. Germline V gene sequence: CDR1 SEHNR, CDR2 FQNEAQ (reference sequence). This CDR3 comprises 16 residues. V was cut by 1 base and J by 4 bases, with 15 bases left in between. The CDR3 sequence is CASSLVVGVLADTQYF. The CDR3 nucleotides are TGTGCCAGCAGCTTAGTGGTTGGGGTCCTAGCAGATACGCAGTATTTT.

V and J are TRBV30 and TRBJ1-5; TRBD1 might be the D (6 bases). Trimming stripped 1 base from V and 5 bases from J, with 15 bases between. Per germline, CDR1 GTSNPN and CDR2 SVGIG (reference sequence). CDR3 length: 15 residues. In DNA, the CDR3 is TGTGCCTGGAGTGGGGGGCGCGGGGGTCATCAGCCCCAGCATTTT. It codes for CAWSGGRGGHQPQHF.

The V call is TRBV2, the J call TRBJ1-1, with unresolved D. CDR3 size: 15 residues. Looked up from germline, CDR1 is SNHLY and CDR2 is FYNNEI. Deletions cut 3 bases from V and 0 bases from J, with 11 bases between. DNA for the CDR3: TGTGCCAGCAGTGAGAAGACCCTAATGAACACTGAAGCTTTCTTT. Protein sequence: CASSEKTLMNTEAFF.

The chain recombines TRBV12-3 or TRBV12-4 with TRBJ1-5; D remains ambiguous. V lost 8 bases and J 0 bases, leaving 8 bases between the germline ends. This CDR3 has 13 residues. As DNA, the CDR3 is TGTGCCAGCTCACATTATAGCAATCAGCCCCAGCATTTT. Translating it yields CASSHYSNQPQHF.

The chain joins TRBV7-3 to TRBJ2-1, with 8 bases identical to TRBD2. The junction had 4 bases not matched to a gene; V was cut back by 6 bases and J by 0 bases. Germline V gene lookup returns CDR1 SGHTA and CDR2 FQGTGA. The CDR3 contains 15 residues. In nucleotides, the CDR3 is TGTGCCAGCAGGACTAGCGCAAGCTCCTACAATGAGCAGTTCTTC. Protein: CASRTSASSYNEQFF.

V and J are TRBV6-6 and TRBJ1-3; a possible D gene is TRBD1 (6 bases). There are 16 residues in the CDR3. Trimming took 5 bases from V and 1 from J, leaving 15 bases between them. The V gene's germline CDR1 is MNHNY and CDR2 SVGAGI (reference sequence). CDR3 in DNA: TGTGCCAGCAGTCCAGGGGTCCTTGGTTCTGGAAACACCATATATTTT. Translated: CASSPGVLGSGNTIYF.

V and J are TRBV2 and TRBJ2-4; D is possibly TRBD2 (8 bases). CDR3 length: 19 amino acids. Looked up from germline, CDR1 is SNHLY and CDR2 is FYNNEI. Trimming took 3 bases from V and 6 from J, leaving 27 bases between them. The CDR3 coding sequence is TGTGCCAGCAGTGACAGTTTACTGCGGGTCGGGAGGGGGCCAAACATTCAGTACTTC. It is translated as CASSDSLLRVGRGPNIQYF.

The rearrangement joins TRBV2 to TRBJ1-3, with D hard to call. This CDR3 is built from 14 residues. CDR1 and CDR2 (germline): SNHLY, FYNNEI. V was pared by 2 bases and J by 4 bases, with 9 bases between. The CDR3 loop is CASSENGAGNTIYF. CDR3 sequence (DNA): TGTGCCAGCAGTGAAAACGGCGCCGGAAACACCATATATTTT.

The chain couples TRBV7-9 to TRBJ2-6; D remains ambiguous. This CDR3 has 14 residues. Germline V lookup: CDR1 SEHNR, CDR2 FQNEAQ (reference sequence). V was clipped by 2 bases and J by 3 bases, with 5 bases between them. The CDR3 reads CASSLTGGANVLTF. In DNA form, the CDR3 reads TGTGCCAGCAGCTTAACCGGTGGGGCCAACGTCCTGACTTTC.